Listed here are 27 T cell receptor beta chains from one sample, sequenced in a study of T-cell reconstitution after alpha-beta-depleted transplantation in children. Unique molecular identifiers were used in preparing the TCRbeta library. TCRdb itself ran the PCR reads through MiXCR, one entry per CDR3 protein. Of some 300,000 distinct CDR3 sequences in the sample, approximately 10% were seen once. The starting material was PBMCs from the stem cell graft donor, obtained from the stem cell graft. These TCRs come from a human donor who donated a stem cell graft to a child with acute lymphoblastic leukemia.

In its sample, this clonotype was seen a few times. The J gene is TRBJ2-2, the V gene TRBV4-1, with D perhaps assigned TRBD1 or TRBD2 (5 bases each). Trimming took off 4 bases at V and 1 base at J, with 10 bases between the two ends. The CDR3 is 15 amino acids. CDR1 and CDR2 (germline): MGHRA, YSYEKL. CDR3 in DNA: TGCGCCAGCAGCCTGATGGGACGGAACACCGGGGAGCTGTTTTTT. Translated: CASSLMGRNTGELFF.

This rearrangement joins TRBV11-2 to TRBJ2-1; 7 bases match TRBD2. Germline trimming cut 1 base from V and 0 bases from J; bases unmatched to any gene: 9. CDR1 and CDR2 (germline): SGHAT, FQNNGV. The CDR3 is made up of 18 amino acids. CDR3 nucleotide sequence: TGTGCCAGCAGCTTAGGTTGGCTAGCGGTGCGCTCCTACAATGAGCAGTTCTTC. This codes for CASSLGWLAVRSYNEQFF.

This clonotype occurred a few times. The chain is built from TRBV7-2 and TRBJ2-5; possible D gene TRBD2, 5 bases. The CDR3 has 15 residues. Germline V gene data show CDR1 as SGHTA and CDR2 as FQGNSA. The V gene lost 1 base and the J gene lost 7 bases, with 16 bases spanning the gap. CDR3 region: CASSLVRNGKGTQYF. CDR3 nucleotide sequence: TGTGCCAGCAGCTTAGTCCGTAACGGGAAAGGGACCCAGTACTTC. Drawing the rest from reference TRBV7-2 and TRBJ2-5, the complete variable domain is GAGVSQSPSNKVTEKGKDVELRCDPISGHTALYWYRQSLGQGLEFLIYFQGNSAPDKSGLPSDRFSAERTGGSVSTLTIQRTQQEDSAVYLCASSLVRNGKGTQYFGPGTRLLVL.

This clonotype was seen a handful of times. The DNA for the CDR3 is TGTGCCAGCAGCTTAGGAGACAGGGCCAACGAGCAGTACTTC. The encoded protein is CASSLGDRANEQYF. The rearrangement links TRBV7-2 to TRBJ2-7; 7 nucleotides line up with TRBD1. Germline-derived CDR1 and CDR2 are SGHTA and FQGNSA. The CDR3 runs to 14 residues. With V trimmed by 1 base and J by 5 bases, 5 bases remained unmatched.

This clonotype was picked up many times. The genes are TRBV2 and TRBJ2-7; 8 nucleotides line up with TRBD1. The CDR3 consists of 13 residues. Germline CDR1 reads SNHLY; CDR2 reads FYNNEI. Trimming at V came to 5 bases and at J to 2 bases, leaving 2 bases not matched to a gene. DNA for the CDR3: TGTGCCAGCAGTCCGGACAGGGCCTACGAGCAGTACTTC. Translating gives CASSPDRAYEQYF.

The chain recombines TRBV7-9 with TRBJ1-1, with TRBD1 as a possible D gene (6 bases). The CDR3 runs 16 residues. CDR1 and CDR2 (germline): SEHNR, FQNEAQ (reference sequence). Between the trimmed V and J ends, which lost 5 bases and 0 bases, there was a span of 16 bases. This CDR3 is CASSPAGRGLNTEAFF. The DNA of the CDR3 is TGTGCCAGCAGCCCCGCCGGCAGGGGCTTGAACACTGAAGCTTTCTTT.

The rearrangement uses TRBV3-1 and TRBJ1-1; maybe TRBD1 (5 bases). The V end lost 6 bases, the J end lost 5 bases, and 13 bases lay between the germline ends. Per germline, CDR1 LGHDT and CDR2 YNNKEL (reference sequence). CDR3 length equals 13 residues. DNA for the CDR3: TGTGCCAGCAGAAGGGGCTCGTGGACTGAAGCTTTCTTT. It encodes CASRRGSWTEAFF.

This chain connects TRBV5-6 to TRBJ2-3, with TRBD2 as a possible D gene (6 bases). The germline V gene encodes CDR1 SGHDT and CDR2 YYEEEE. With 4 bases removed from V and 2 bases from J, the gap between germline ends came to 20 bases. The length of the CDR3 is 17 residues. CDR3 loop: CASSPSGTYLTTDTQYF. For the CDR3, the DNA is TGTGCCAGCAGCCCTTCCGGGACTTACTTAACCACAGATACGCAGTATTTT.

This clonotype was counted between two and nine times. This chain uses TRBV19 with TRBJ1-2; no clear D. This CDR3 has 11 amino acids. The V gene lost 3 bases and the J gene lost 8 bases, with 7 bases spanning the gap. From germline, CDR1 is LNHDA and CDR2 SQIVND (reference sequence). CDR3 in DNA: TGTGCCAGTAGTATTCGGGTCGGCTACACCTTC. This codes for CASSIRVGYTF.

This clonotype showed up just a few times. The rearrangement uses TRBV7-9 and TRBJ1-1; 8 nucleotides match TRBD1. V trimming: 5 bases; J trimming: 5 bases; junction bases outside the gene matches: 4. The CDR3 is 13 amino acids. Per germline, CDR1 SEHNR and CDR2 FQNEAQ (reference sequence). The CDR3 here is CASSGDRGTEAFF. In nucleotides, the CDR3 is TGTGCCAGCAGCGGAGACAGGGGAACTGAAGCTTTCTTT.

The chain carries TRBV30 and TRBJ2-1, with 9 bases matching TRBD2. CDR1 GTSNPN and CDR2 SVGIG come from the germline V gene (reference sequence). V lost 5 bases to trimming and J lost 2 bases; unmatched junction nucleotides: 4. This CDR3 has 14 amino acids. CDR3 in DNA: TGTGCCTGGTCTAGCGGGAACACCTACAATGAGCAGTTCTTC. It specifies CAWSSGNTYNEQFF.

The chain recombines TRBV4-2 with TRBJ1-2; no firm D call. The CDR3 contains 14 residues. The V end lost 0 bases, the J end lost 4 bases, and 9 bases lay between the germline ends. CDR1 and CDR2 from the germline V gene are LGHNA and YNFKEQ. The CDR3 loop is CASSQEVRTYGYTF. The CDR3 nucleotides read TGTGCCAGCAGCCAAGAGGTTAGAACCTATGGCTACACCTTC.

The chain links TRBV20-1 to TRBJ2-1, with a weak D call TRBD2 (6 bases). The CDR3 consists of 14 residues. V was shortened by 0 bases and J by 7 bases, with 13 bases between the two germline ends. The germline V gene has CDR1 DFQATT and CDR2 SNEGSKA (reference sequence). The CDR3 is CSARDLSGRNEQFF. The CDR3 region has the DNA TGCAGTGCTAGAGATCTAAGTGGGAGGAATGAGCAGTTCTTC.

There are a few counts of this clonotype. This chain links TRBV7-9 with TRBJ2-7; D might be TRBD2 (6 bases). This CDR3 region has 15 residues. Trimming cost V 5 bases and J 7 bases, with 21 bases left between them. Looked up from germline, CDR1 is SEHNR and CDR2 is FQNEAQ (reference sequence). DNA for the CDR3: TGTGCCAGCAGCCCTCCCGGGCGGGACGCGGGAGAGCAGTACTTC. Translating gives CASSPPGRDAGEQYF. The full variable domain, its missing parts supplied by reference TRBV7-9 and TRBJ2-7, is DTGVSQNPRHKITKRGQNVTFRCDPISEHNRLYWYRQTLGQGPEFLTYFQNEAQLEKSRLLSDRFSAERPKGSFSTLEIQRTEQGDSAMYLCASSPPGRDAGEQYFGPGTRLTVT.

This clonotype has ten or more counts. The genes are TRBV4-3 and TRBJ2-2; D possibly uses TRBD1 or TRBD2 (5 bases each). Germline CDR1 is LGHNA and CDR2 is YSLEER. This CDR3 has 14 amino acids. V gave up 9 bases and J gave up 2 bases, with 13 bases separating them. The CDR3 coding sequence is TGCGCCAGTACGAGGGGAATTAACACCGGGGAGCTGTTTTTT. Its translation is CASTRGINTGELFF.

This chain links TRBV11-2 with TRBJ1-3; D call uncertain. Trimming removed 1 base from V and 0 bases from J, with 16 bases in between. The CDR3 covers 18 residues. Per the germline V gene, CDR1 is SGHAT and CDR2 is FQNNGV. CDR3 loop: CASSLVFYRSSSGNTIYF. Here the CDR3 DNA reads TGTGCCAGCAGCTTAGTCTTTTACCGGTCGAGCTCTGGAAACACCATATATTTT.

V and J are TRBV7-2 and TRBJ2-1; 10 nucleotides align to TRBD2. Germline CDR1 and CDR2: SGHTA and FQGNSA. The CDR3 loop spans 15 amino acids. J gave up 7 bases and V 6 bases, and 9 bases lay outside the gene matches. As DNA, the CDR3 is TGTGCCAGCAGGCCGCTAGCGGGAGTAGGGAATGAGCAGTTCTTC. Translation: CASRPLAGVGNEQFF.

The chain links TRBV20-1 to TRBJ2-7, with a tentative D call TRBD2 (6 bases). The V gene's germline CDR1 is DFQATT and CDR2 SNEGSKA (reference sequence). This CDR3 has 14 amino acids. Trimming stripped 6 bases from V and 3 bases from J, with 18 bases between. The CDR3 sequence: CSAGLGGGVYEQYF. In DNA form, the CDR3 reads TGCAGTGCGGGACTGGGGGGAGGAGTCTACGAGCAGTACTTC.

Only a few counts were recorded for this clonotype. The chain uses TRBV28 and TRBJ2-7, with D tentatively TRBD1 or TRBD2 (5 bases each). The V gene's germline CDR1 is MDHEN and CDR2 SYDVKM. Trimming removed 7 bases from V and 4 bases from J, with 20 bases in between. This CDR3 region has 15 residues. CDR3 sequence (DNA): TGTGCCAGCACCGGCGCCGGGACCGGACGATACGAGCAGTACTTC. It specifies CASTGAGTGRYEQYF.

V and J are TRBV6-2 or TRBV6-3 and TRBJ2-7; D may be TRBD1 (5 bases). Germline V CDR1 and CDR2: MNHEY, SVGEGT. V lost 6 bases and J lost 4, with 19 bases in between. The CDR3 sequence is 15 residues long. The CDR3 here is CASSRFLGRIYEQYF. CDR3 nucleotide sequence: TGTGCCAGCAGCCGATTTTTGGGGCGGATTTACGAGCAGTACTTC.

The rearrangement links TRBV27 to TRBJ2-7; the D gene is possibly TRBD2 (6 bases). V gave up 0 bases and J gave up 9 bases, with 21 bases separating them. Germline values: CDR1 MNHEY, CDR2 SMNVEV (reference sequence). CDR3 size: 16 residues. Here the CDR3 DNA reads TGTGCCAGCAGTTTATCATCGGGGTCTGCGGGATCCGTGCAGTACTTC. As protein: CASSLSSGSAGSVQYF.

This clonotype occurred a few times. Its ends do not fully match the called genes, so a read error is possible. The rearrangement uses TRBV7-9 and TRBJ1-1; unclear D gene. CDR1 is SEHNR and CDR2 is FQNEAQ in the germline V gene (reference sequence). The CDR3 sequence is 15 residues long. The CDR3 DNA reads TGTGCCGGCAGGCCTTCGGGAGTTCGAGGAACTGAAGCTTTCTTT. It encodes CAGRPSGVRGTEAFF.

The rearrangement links TRBV19 to TRBJ2-1; D remains unclear. CDR1 LNHDA and CDR2 SQIVND come from the germline V gene (reference sequence). V was shortened by 5 bases and J by 0 bases, with 20 bases between the two germline ends. This CDR3 comprises 18 residues. CDR3 nucleotide sequence: TGTGCCAGTAGTCCCGAGGTATTCTGGGGAAGCTCCTACAATGAGCAGTTCTTC. Translating gives CASSPEVFWGSSYNEQFF. Together with reference TRBV19 and TRBJ2-1, the CDR3 gives the full variable domain: DGGITQSPKYLFRKEGQNVTLSCEQNLNHDAMYWYRQDPGQGLRLIYYSQIVNDFQKGDIAEGYSVSREKKESFPLTVTSAQKNPTAFYLCASSPEVFWGSSYNEQFFGPGTRLTVL.

There are a few counts of this clonotype. The genes are TRBV2 and TRBJ1-1; D gene ambiguous. Trimming stripped 8 bases from V and 6 bases from J, with 10 bases between. The CDR3 sequence is 11 residues long. Germline loops: CDR1 SNHLY, CDR2 FYNNEI. The CDR3 DNA reads as TGTGCCAGCTTGGGGTCATCTGAAGCTTTCTTT. It is translated as CASLGSSEAFF.

This clonotype was observed at least ten times. The rearrangement links TRBV9 to TRBJ2-3; 10 nucleotides agree with TRBD2. J gave up 6 bases and V 8 bases, and 9 bases lay outside the gene matches. Germline-derived CDR1 and CDR2 are SGDLS and YYNGEE. CDR3 length equals 14 residues. For the CDR3, the DNA is TGTGCCAGTCAGCGGGAGGGCATCCCCGATACGCAGTATTTT. The encoded protein is CASQREGIPDTQYF.

This rearrangement joins TRBV12-3 or TRBV12-4 to TRBJ2-7, with TRBD1 as a possible D gene (5 bases). V was clipped by 11 bases and J by 0 bases, with 14 bases between them. CDR3 length: 13 amino acids. CDR3 nucleotide sequence: TGTGCCTCCACGACAGCTTACTCCTACGAGCAGTACTTC. This translates into CASTTAYSYEQYF.

The CDR3 spells CASSLVTGRHEQYF. DNA of the CDR3: TGTGCCAGCAGCTTAGTCACAGGGCGCCACGAGCAGTACTTC. The chain has TRBV7-9 and TRBJ2-7; maybe TRBD1 (6 bases). V was clipped by 1 base and J by 5 bases, with 12 bases between them. The CDR3 is 14 amino acids. Germline V gives CDR1 SEHNR, CDR2 FQNEAQ (reference sequence).